This is a list of T cell receptor beta chains from one sample in a study of regulatory T cells in long-lasting Graves disease. In TCRdb, the multiplex PCR reads were re-called with MiXCR into one record per CDR3 protein. The sample shows 400,000 to 500,000 distinct CDR3 sequences, about 15% of them seen only once. These data were also filed under a second study, of T cells in Graves' hyperthyroidism and ophthalmopathy.

The material was peripheral blood mononuclear cells (PBMCs), obtained at new diagnosis, from a patient treated with antithyroid drugs. The receptors stem from a woman younger than 45 with Graves disease. The CDR3 runs from the conserved cysteine through the conserved F or W. The D gene is left open where the match is weak. Clone size, where shown, is once, few, many, or a class for clones that have expanded.

TRBD2,TRBJ2-7,TRBV6-1,many,CASSESAGPNYEQYF,TGTGCCAGCAGTGAGTCAGCGGGACCAAACTACGAGCAGTACTTC
TRBD1,TRBJ1-1,TRBV24-1,-,CATSEGQGGSRAFF,TGTGCCACCAGTGAGGGACAGGGGGGTTCTAGAGCTTTCTTT
-,TRBJ2-1,TRBV6-2/TRBV6-3,-,CASKLAGLGDEQFF,TGTGCCAGCAAGTTAGCCGGGCTCGGGGATGAGCAGTTCTTC
-,TRBJ2-1,TRBV5-1,few,CASRRIPEISNEQFF,TGCGCCAGCAGGAGGATCCCGGAGATATCAAATGAGCAGTTCTTC
TRBD2,TRBJ2-1,TRBV11-1,-,CASSGEGGSSYNEQFF,TGTGCCAGCAGTGGCGAGGGCGGGAGCTCCTACAATGAGCAGTTCTTC
-,TRBJ1-1,TRBV30,many,CAWKEQPVAEAFF,TGTGCCTGGAAGGAACAACCGGTAGCTGAAGCTTTCTTT
-,TRBJ2-7,TRBV7-2,-,CASSPRRALGYEQYF,TGTGCCAGCAGCCCCCGGCGGGCCTTGGGGTACGAGCAGTACTTC
TRBD1,TRBJ1-4,TRBV28,many,CASSFGGQGNEKLFF,TGTGCCAGCAGTTTTGGGGGACAGGGTAATGAAAAACTGTTTTTT
-,TRBJ2-7,TRBV12-5,many,CASGLGSAAEQYF,TGTGCTAGTGGTTTGGGTTCTGCGGCCGAGCAGTACTTC
-,TRBJ2-1,TRBV10-3,many,CAINSGHRWGNEQFF,TGTGCCATCAACTCGGGACACCGGTGGGGAAATGAGCAGTTCTTC
TRBD1,TRBJ1-5,TRBV19,-,CASRPLTGGVVSFQPQHF,TGTGCCAGTAGACCGCTGACAGGGGGCGTCGTAAGTTTTCAGCCCCAGCATTTT
TRBD1,TRBJ2-6,TRBV28,-,CASSLEGWGQGAGLSGANVLTF,TGTGCCAGCAGTTTAGAGGGCTGGGGACAGGGGGCCGGACTCTCTGGGGCCAACGTCCTGACTTTC
-,TRBJ2-3,TRBV6-2/TRBV6-3,many,CASSRYTDTQYF,TGTGCCAGCAGTAGATACACAGATACGCAGTATTTT
TRBD1,TRBJ2-2,TRBV12-3/TRBV12-4,few,CASSPTAGQEPFTGELFF,TGTGCCAGCAGTCCAACCGCGGGACAGGAACCATTCACCGGGGAGCTGTTTTTT
-,TRBJ2-1,TRBV27,many,CASSSLGPLDEQFF,TGTGCCAGCAGTTCTCTGGGCCCTTTAGATGAGCAGTTCTTC
-,TRBJ1-5,TRBV9,-,CASSGGGARGQPQHF,TGTGCCAGCAGCGGAGGGGGGGCGCGGGGTCAGCCCCAGCATTTT
-,TRBJ1-1,TRBV5-1,many,CASSFTWENTEAFF,TGCGCCAGCAGCTTTACTTGGGAGAACACTGAAGCTTTCTTT
-,TRBJ2-7,TRBV11-2,many,CASTLTAGATYEQYF,TGTGCCAGCACCCTCACAGCGGGCGCGACCTACGAGCAGTACTTC
-,TRBJ1-6,TRBV3-1,-,CASSQSSNPLHF,TGTGCCAGCAGCCAATCGTCGAATCCCCTCCACTTT
TRBD1,TRBJ2-3,TRBV28,many,CASSFAGTDTFEVTDTQYF,TGTGCCAGCAGTTTTGCCGGGACAGATACATTTGAAGTCACAGATACGCAGTATTTT
-,TRBJ2-1,TRBV7-3,many,CASSSIQGMVYNEQFF,TGTGCCAGCAGCTCTATTCAGGGGATGGTTTACAATGAGCAGTTCTTC
-,TRBJ2-7,TRBV7-9,-,CASSPSRSEVKEQYF,TGTGCCAGCAGCCCCAGCCGTTCCGAGGTGAAAGAGCAGTACTTC
-,TRBJ2-7,TRBV6-1,many,CASISSVPPYEQYF,TGTGCCAGCATCTCTTCCGTTCCCCCCTACGAGCAGTACTTC
-,TRBJ2-7,TRBV19,-,CASSFGTNTYEQYF,TGTGCCAGTAGTTTCGGGACAAATACTTACGAGCAGTACTTC
-,TRBJ2-7,TRBV5-4,-,CASTVGLNLQNEQYF,TGTGCCAGCACCGTGGGACTTAATCTCCAAAACGAGCAGTACTTC
-,TRBJ1-1,TRBV6-9,many,CASSYSPGRASEAFF,TGTGCCAGCAGTTACTCCCCAGGGAGGGCGAGTGAAGCTTTCTTT
-,TRBJ1-6,TRBV2,many,CASTGQNNSPLHF,TGTGCCAGCACGGGGCAAAATAATTCACCCCTCCACTTT
-,TRBJ2-3,TRBV13,-,CASSLNPYTDTQYF,TGTGCCAGCAGCCTCAATCCTTACACAGATACGCAGTATTTT
-,TRBJ1-4,TRBV15,few,CATSSQLVATNEKLFF,TGTGCCACCAGCAGCCAACTTGTTGCAACTAATGAAAAACTGTTTTTT
TRBD1,TRBJ1-6,TRBV7-2,-,CASRQGPSSYNSPLHF,TGTGCCAGTCGACAGGGGCCTAGCTCCTATAATTCACCCCTCCACTTT
TRBD2,TRBJ2-1,TRBV11-1,few,CASSLVTSGRDNEQFF,TGTGCCAGCAGCCTCGTGACTAGCGGGAGGGACAATGAGCAGTTCTTC
-,TRBJ1-2,TRBV24-1,-,CATSDAGPPNSGYTF,TGTGCCACCAGTGATGCTGGACCCCCGAATTCTGGCTACACCTTC
TRBD1,TRBJ2-7,TRBV10-3,few,CAISPGGASYEQYF,TGTGCCATCAGTCCAGGGGGCGCCTCCTACGAGCAGTACTTC
TRBD2,TRBJ2-7,TRBV3-1,few,CASSQPSGTAYEQYF,TGTGCCAGCAGCCAGCCTAGCGGGACCGCCTACGAGCAGTACTTC
-,TRBJ2-7,TRBV12-3/TRBV12-4,many,CASSHMGQVSSYEQYF,TGTGCCAGCAGTCACATGGGGCAGGTTAGTTCCTACGAGCAGTACTTC
-,TRBJ1-5,TRBV5-4,-,CASSLGPGESNQPQHF,TGTGCCAGCAGCTTGGGTCCGGGAGAGAGCAATCAGCCCCAGCATTTT
-,TRBJ2-1,TRBV2,many,CANRAPLDEQFF,TGTGCCAATCGGGCCCCCCTCGATGAGCAGTTCTTC
TRBD1,TRBJ2-5,TRBV7-9,many,CASNPGTGIKETQYF,TGTGCCAGCAACCCCGGGACAGGGATAAAAGAGACCCAGTACTTC
-,TRBJ2-2,TRBV28,many,CASISPRDTLTGELFF,TGTGCCAGCATATCCCCCCGGGATACCCTCACCGGGGAGCTGTTTTTT
-,TRBJ2-4,TRBV12-3/TRBV12-4,few,CASSLGGDYPGQQYF,TGTGCCAGCAGTTTGGGGGGAGACTACCCTGGCCAGCAGTACTTC
-,TRBJ1-4,TRBV19,-,CASTTDRLNEKLFF,TGTGCCAGCACGACCGACAGGCTAAATGAAAAACTGTTTTTT
TRBD2,TRBJ2-2,TRBV6-2/TRBV6-3,few,CASSYGLGLAGPGELFF,TGTGCCAGCAGTTACGGGCTTGGCTTAGCGGGCCCCGGGGAGCTGTTTTTT
-,TRBJ2-7,TRBV9,-,CASSVEQGLSYEQYF,TGTGCCAGCAGCGTAGAACAGGGACTATCCTACGAGCAGTACTTC
-,TRBJ1-6,TRBV28,many,CASSTGPPYNSPLHF,TGTGCCAGCAGTACGGGACCGCCTTATAATTCACCCCTCCACTTT
-,TRBJ1-2,TRBV18,many,CASSPRTGGYTF,TGTGCCAGCTCACCAAGGACGGGCGGCTACACCTTC
TRBD2,TRBJ2-7,TRBV30,many,CAWRRLAGEYEQYF,TGTGCCTGGAGAAGACTAGCGGGAGAGTACGAGCAGTACTTC
-,TRBJ2-2,TRBV6-1,few,CASRLTGTSNTGELFF,TGTGCCAGCAGACTCACCGGGACTTCGAACACCGGGGAGCTGTTTTTT
-,TRBJ1-1,TRBV10-3,-,CAIEGAGTEAFF,TGTGCCATCGAGGGCGCAGGCACTGAAGCTTTCTTT
-,TRBJ1-1,TRBV29-1,few,CSVARGGTTNTEAFF,TGCAGCGTAGCCCGGGGGGGCACCACGAACACTGAAGCTTTCTTT
TRBD2,TRBJ2-7,TRBV5-1,many,CASSHTSGEQYF,TGCGCCAGCAGCCACACTAGCGGCGAGCAGTACTTC
-,TRBJ1-5,TRBV6-1,many,CASGKDSNQPQHF,TGTGCCAGCGGTAAGGATAGCAATCAGCCCCAGCATTTT
-,TRBJ2-3,TRBV15,many,CATSRGAGGPSDTSTDTQYF,TGTGCCACCAGCAGAGGCGCCGGTGGTCCTAGCGACACTAGCACAGATACGCAGTATTTT
TRBD2,TRBJ2-3,TRBV13,-,CASSGGLAEGSTDTQYF,TGTGCCAGCAGCGGGGGACTAGCGGAGGGCAGCACAGATACGCAGTATTTT
-,TRBJ1-1,TRBV3-1,many,CASSQGDEAFF,TGTGCCAGCAGCCAAGGCGATGAAGCTTTCTTT
-,TRBJ2-1,TRBV2,many,CASPLADSSYNEQFF,TGTGCCAGCCCCTTGGCGGACAGCTCCTACAATGAGCAGTTCTTC
-,TRBJ2-3,TRBV18,-,CACSPNVLDTQYF,TGTGCCTGCTCACCGAACGTTCTAGATACGCAGTATTTT